This T cell receptor beta chain appears in the sequencing data of a study of blood T cell repertoires in COVID-19. The CDR3 extends over 15 amino acids. CDR1 and CDR2 from the germline V gene are SGDLS and YYNGEE. The germline V and J ends were trimmed by 3 bases and 8 bases, with 17 bases remaining between them. Sequencing was performed with immunoSEQ multiplex PCR; in TCRdb, only in-frame clones are kept and a portion is missing. The profile covers about 210,000 clones, with more than 80% appearing a single time and 7.5% to 9% taken by the ten largest. The TCR comes from a woman older than 75 with COVID-19, enrolled during active disease. The sequenced sample consisted of peripheral blood. V gene TRBV9 combines with J gene TRBJ1-4; weak D call: TRBD1 (6 bases). CDR3 in amino acids: CASSASGVFGEKLFF. In DNA, the CDR3 is TGTGCCAGCAGCGCCTCAGGGGTTTTCGGGGAAAAACTGTTTTTT.